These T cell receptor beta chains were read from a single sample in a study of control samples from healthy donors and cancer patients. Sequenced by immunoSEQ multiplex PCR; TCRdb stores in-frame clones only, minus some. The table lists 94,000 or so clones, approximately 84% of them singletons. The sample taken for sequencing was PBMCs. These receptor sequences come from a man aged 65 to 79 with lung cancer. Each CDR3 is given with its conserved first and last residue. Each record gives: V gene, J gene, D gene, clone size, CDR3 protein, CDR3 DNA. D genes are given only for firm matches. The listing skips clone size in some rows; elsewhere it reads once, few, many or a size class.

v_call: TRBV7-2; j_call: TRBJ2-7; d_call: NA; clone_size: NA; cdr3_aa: CASSLYGSYEQYF; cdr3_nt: TGTGCCAGCAGCTTATACGGCTCCTACGAGCAGTACTTC
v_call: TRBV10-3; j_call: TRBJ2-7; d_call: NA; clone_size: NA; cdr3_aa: CAISAGGRNDEQYF; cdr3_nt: TGTGCCATCAGTGCTGGGGGAAGGAACGACGAGCAGTACTTC
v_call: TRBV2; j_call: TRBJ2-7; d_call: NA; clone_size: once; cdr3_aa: CASSETSHEQYF; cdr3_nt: TGTGCCAGCAGTGAAACTAGCCACGAGCAGTACTTC
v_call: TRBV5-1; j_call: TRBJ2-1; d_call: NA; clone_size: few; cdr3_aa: CASSLGSASYNEQFF; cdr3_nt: TGCGCCAGCAGCTTGGGTAGCGCTAGTTACAATGAGCAGTTCTTC
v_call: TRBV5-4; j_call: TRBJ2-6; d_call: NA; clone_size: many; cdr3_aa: CASSLGPLGVGGANVLTF; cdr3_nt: TGTGCCAGCAGCTTGGGGCCCCTGGGGGTCGGTGGGGCCAACGTCCTGACTTTC
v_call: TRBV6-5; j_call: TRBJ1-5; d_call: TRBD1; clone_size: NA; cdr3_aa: CASGTGGPQPQHF; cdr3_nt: TGTGCCTCGGGGACAGGGGGGCCACAGCCCCAGCATTTT
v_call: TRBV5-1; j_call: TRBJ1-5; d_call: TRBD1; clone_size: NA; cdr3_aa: CASSLDRGNQPQHF; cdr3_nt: TGCGCCAGCAGCTTGGACAGGGGAAATCAGCCCCAGCATTTT
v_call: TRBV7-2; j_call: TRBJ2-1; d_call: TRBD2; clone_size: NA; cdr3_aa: CASSSGRLAGNNEQFF; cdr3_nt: TGTGCCAGCAGCTCTGGTCGTCTAGCGGGGAACAATGAGCAGTTCTTC
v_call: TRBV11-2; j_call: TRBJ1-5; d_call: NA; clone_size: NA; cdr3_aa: CASSFDASNQPQHF; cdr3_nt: TGTGCCAGCAGCTTCGACGCAAGCAATCAGCCCCAGCATTTT
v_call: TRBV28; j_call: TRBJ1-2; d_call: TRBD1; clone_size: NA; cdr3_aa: CASRPSGTVGYGYTF; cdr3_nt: TGTGCCAGCAGACCCAGTGGGACAGTTGGCTATGGCTACACCTTC
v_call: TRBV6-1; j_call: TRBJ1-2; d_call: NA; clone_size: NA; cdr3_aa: CASSEGWGGNYGYTF; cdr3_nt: TGTGCCAGCAGTGAAGGTTGGGGAGGTAACTATGGCTACACCTTC
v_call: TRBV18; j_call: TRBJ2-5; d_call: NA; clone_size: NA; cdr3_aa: CASSPSQETQYF; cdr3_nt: TGTGCCAGCTCACCGTCCCAAGAGACCCAGTACTTC
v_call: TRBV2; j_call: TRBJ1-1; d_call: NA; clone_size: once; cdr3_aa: CASSGLLGNTEAFF; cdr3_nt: TGTGCCAGCAGTGGATTGTTAGGGAACACTGAAGCTTTCTTT
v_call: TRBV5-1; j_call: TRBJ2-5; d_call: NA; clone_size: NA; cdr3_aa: CASSTNGAKSLSYF; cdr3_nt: TGCGCCAGCAGCACAAACGGAGCTAAGTCCCTGTCATACTTC
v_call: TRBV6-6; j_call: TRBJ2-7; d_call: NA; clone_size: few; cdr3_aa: CASSYQTGYEQYF; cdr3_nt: TGTGCCAGCAGTTATCAGACAGGCTACGAGCAGTACTTC
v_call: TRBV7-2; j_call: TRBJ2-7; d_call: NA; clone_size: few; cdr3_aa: CASRDDRTGLEQYF; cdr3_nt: TGTGCCAGCAGGGACGACAGGACCGGTCTCGAGCAGTACTTC
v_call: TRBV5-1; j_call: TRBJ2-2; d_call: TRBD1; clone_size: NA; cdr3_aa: CASSFQGAQSTGELFF; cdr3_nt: TGCGCCAGCAGCTTTCAGGGGGCGCAAAGCACCGGGGAGCTGTTTTTT
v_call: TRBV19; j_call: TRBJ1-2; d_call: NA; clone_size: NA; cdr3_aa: CASSRTLSGGYGYTF; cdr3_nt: TGTGCCAGTAGTAGGACACTATCTGGGGGCTATGGCTACACCTTC
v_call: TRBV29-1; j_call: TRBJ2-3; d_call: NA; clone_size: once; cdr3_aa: CSVAIGHGGTDTQYF; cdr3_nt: TGCAGCGTAGCCATTGGACACGGTGGCACAGATACGCAGTATTTT
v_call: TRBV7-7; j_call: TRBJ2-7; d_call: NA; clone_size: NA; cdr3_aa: CASSSIDRGRSYEQYF; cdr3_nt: TGTGCCAGCAGCTCAATCGATAGGGGGAGGTCCTACGAGCAGTACTTC
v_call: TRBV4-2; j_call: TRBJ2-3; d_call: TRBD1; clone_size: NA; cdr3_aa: CASSLQADRGATDTQYF; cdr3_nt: TGTGCCAGCAGCCTACAGGCGGACAGGGGGGCGACAGATACGCAGTATTTT
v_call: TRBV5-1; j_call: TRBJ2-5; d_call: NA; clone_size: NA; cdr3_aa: CASSLGPGTETQYF; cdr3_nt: TGCGCCAGCAGCCTAGGACCGGGCACTGAGACCCAGTACTTC
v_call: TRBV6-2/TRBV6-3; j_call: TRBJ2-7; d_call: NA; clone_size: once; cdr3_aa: CASSTSDGTYEQYF; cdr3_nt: TGTGCCAGCAGTACCTCCGACGGAACCTACGAGCAGTACTTC
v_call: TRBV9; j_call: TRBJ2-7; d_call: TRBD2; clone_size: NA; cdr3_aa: CASSVVSGGHDEQYF; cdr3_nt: TGTGCCAGCAGCGTAGTGAGCGGGGGGCATGACGAGCAGTACTTC
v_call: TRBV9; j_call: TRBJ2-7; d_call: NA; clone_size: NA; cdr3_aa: CASSKPGGLGEQYF; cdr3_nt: TGTGCCAGCAGCAAGCCAGGGGGGCTGGGCGAGCAGTACTTC
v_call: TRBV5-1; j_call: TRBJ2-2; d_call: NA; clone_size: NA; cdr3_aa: CASSLNAGFGTGELFF; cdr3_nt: TGCGCCAGCAGCTTGAATGCCGGGTTTGGCACCGGGGAGCTGTTTTTT
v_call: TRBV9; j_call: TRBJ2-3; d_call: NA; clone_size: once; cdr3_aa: CASSVVGRLVGTDTQYF; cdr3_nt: TGTGCCAGCAGCGTAGTGGGGAGGCTAGTGGGCACAGATACGCAGTATTTT
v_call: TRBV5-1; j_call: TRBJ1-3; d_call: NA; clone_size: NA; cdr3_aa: CASSAPGTGNTIYF; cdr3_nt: TGCGCCAGCAGCGCGCCGGGGACTGGAAACACCATATATTTT
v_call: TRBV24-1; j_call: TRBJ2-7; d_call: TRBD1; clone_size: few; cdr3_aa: CATSDSVGTGFHEQYF; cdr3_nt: TGTGCCACCAGTGATTCCGTCGGGACAGGTTTCCACGAGCAGTACTTC
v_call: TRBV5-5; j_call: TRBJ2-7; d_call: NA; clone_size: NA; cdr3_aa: CASSLAPDSNYEQYF; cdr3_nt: TGTGCCAGCAGCTTGGCGCCGGACTCAAACTACGAGCAGTACTTC
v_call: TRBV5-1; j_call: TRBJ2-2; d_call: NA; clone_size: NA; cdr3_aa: CASSGGRPNTGELFF; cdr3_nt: TGCGCCAGCAGCGGGGGCAGGCCGAACACCGGGGAGCTGTTTTTT
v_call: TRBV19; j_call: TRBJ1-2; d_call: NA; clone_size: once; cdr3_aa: CATYTGHVNYGYTF; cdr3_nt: TGTGCCACATACACAGGGCACGTCAACTATGGCTACACCTTC
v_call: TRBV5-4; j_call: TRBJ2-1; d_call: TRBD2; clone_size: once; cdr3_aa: CASSLRGGSYNEQFF; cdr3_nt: TGTGCCAGCAGCTTGCGGGGGGGCTCCTACAATGAGCAGTTCTTC
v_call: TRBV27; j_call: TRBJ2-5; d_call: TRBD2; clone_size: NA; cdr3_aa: CASSLDGMRGGYQETQYF; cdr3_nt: TGTGCCAGCAGTTTGGATGGGATGCGGGGGGGATACCAAGAGACCCAGTACTTC
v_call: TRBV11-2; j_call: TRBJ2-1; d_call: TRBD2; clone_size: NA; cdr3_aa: CASSSRTSGNEQFF; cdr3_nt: TGTGCCAGCAGCTCACGGACTAGCGGGAATGAGCAGTTCTTC
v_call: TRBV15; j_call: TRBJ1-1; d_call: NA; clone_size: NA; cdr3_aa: CATSRRESLNTEAFF; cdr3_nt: TGTGCCACCAGCAGAAGAGAGAGCTTGAACACTGAAGCTTTCTTT